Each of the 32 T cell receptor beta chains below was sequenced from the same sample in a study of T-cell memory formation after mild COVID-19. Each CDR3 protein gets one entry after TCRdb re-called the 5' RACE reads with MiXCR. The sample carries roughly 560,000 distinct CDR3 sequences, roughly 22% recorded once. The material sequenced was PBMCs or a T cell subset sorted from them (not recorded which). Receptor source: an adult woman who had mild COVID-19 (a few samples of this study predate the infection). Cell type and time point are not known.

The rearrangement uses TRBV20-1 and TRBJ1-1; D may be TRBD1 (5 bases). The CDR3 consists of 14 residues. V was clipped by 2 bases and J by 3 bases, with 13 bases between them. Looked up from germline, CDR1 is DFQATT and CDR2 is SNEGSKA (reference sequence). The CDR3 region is CSARRKGLDTEAFF. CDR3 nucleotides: TGCAGTGCTAGAAGGAAGGGGCTTGACACTGAAGCTTTCTTT.

The CDR3 DNA sequence: TGTGCCAGAAGCCAGGACAGGGGTGGCTACACCTTC. Amino acids: CARSQDRGGYTF. J is TRBJ1-2 and V is TRBV5-3, with TRBD1 identical over 9 bases. TRBV5-3 is sorted into the ORF group, with uncertain function. The CDR3 extends over 12 amino acids. J gave up 7 bases and V 4 bases, and 2 bases lay outside the gene matches.

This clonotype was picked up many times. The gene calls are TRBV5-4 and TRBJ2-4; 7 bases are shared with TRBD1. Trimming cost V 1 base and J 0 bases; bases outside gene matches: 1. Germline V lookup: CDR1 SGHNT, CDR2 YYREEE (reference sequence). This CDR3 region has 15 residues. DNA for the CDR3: TGTGCCAGCAGCTTGAGGGGGCTAGCCAAAAACATTCAGTACTTC. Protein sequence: CASSLRGLAKNIQYF. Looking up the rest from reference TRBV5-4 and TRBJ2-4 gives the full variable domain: ETGVTQSPTHLIKTRGQQVTLRCSSQSGHNTVSWYQQALGQGPQFIFQYYREEENGRGNFPPRFSGLQFPNYSSELNVNALELDDSALYLCASSLRGLAKNIQYFGAGTRLSVL.

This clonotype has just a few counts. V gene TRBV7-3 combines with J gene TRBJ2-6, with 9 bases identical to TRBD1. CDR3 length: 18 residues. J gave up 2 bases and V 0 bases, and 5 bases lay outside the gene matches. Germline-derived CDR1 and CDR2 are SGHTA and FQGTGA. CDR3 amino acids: CASSLTPGTGTGANVLTF. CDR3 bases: TGTGCCAGCAGCTTAACCCCCGGGACAGGGACTGGGGCCAACGTCCTGACTTTC.

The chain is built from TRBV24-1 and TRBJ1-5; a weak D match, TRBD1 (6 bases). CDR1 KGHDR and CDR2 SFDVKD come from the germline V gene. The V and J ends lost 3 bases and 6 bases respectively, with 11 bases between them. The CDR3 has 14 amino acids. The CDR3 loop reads CATSDVGGGQPQHF. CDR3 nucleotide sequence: TGTGCCACCAGTGATGTGGGGGGCGGTCAGCCCCAGCATTTT.

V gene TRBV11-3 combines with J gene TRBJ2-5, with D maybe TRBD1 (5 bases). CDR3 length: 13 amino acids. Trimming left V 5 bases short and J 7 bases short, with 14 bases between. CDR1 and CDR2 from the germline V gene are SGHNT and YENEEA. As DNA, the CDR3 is TGTGCCAGCAGCCCTGAAGGGGTGGCGACCCAGTACTTC. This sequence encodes CASSPEGVATQYF.

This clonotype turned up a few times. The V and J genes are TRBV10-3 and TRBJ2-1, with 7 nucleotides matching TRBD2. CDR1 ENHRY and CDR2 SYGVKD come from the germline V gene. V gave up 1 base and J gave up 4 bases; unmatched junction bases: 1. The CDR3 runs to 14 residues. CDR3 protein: CAISEWGGYNEQFF. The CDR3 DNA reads TGTGCCATCAGTGAGTGGGGAGGGTACAATGAGCAGTTCTTC.

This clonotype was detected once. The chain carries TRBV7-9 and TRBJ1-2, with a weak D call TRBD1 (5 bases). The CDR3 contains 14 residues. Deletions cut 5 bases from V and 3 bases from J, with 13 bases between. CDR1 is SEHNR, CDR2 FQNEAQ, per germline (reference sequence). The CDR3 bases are TGTGCCAGCAGCCACTCCAGGGAGGACTATGGCTACACCTTC. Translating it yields CASSHSREDYGYTF. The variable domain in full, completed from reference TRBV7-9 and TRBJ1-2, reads DTGVSQNPRHKITKRGQNVTFRCDPISEHNRLYWYRQTLGQGPEFLTYFQNEAQLEKSRLLSDRFSAERPKGSFSTLEIQRTEQGDSAMYLCASSHSREDYGYTFGSGTRLTVV.

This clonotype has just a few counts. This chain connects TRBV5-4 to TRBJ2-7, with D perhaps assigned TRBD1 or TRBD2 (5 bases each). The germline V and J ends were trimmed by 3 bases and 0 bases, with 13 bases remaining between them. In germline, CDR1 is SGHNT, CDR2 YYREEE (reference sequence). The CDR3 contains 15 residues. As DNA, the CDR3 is TGTGCCAGCAGCTCGGGCAGGGACGGCTCCTACGAGCAGTACTTC. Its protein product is CASSSGRDGSYEQYF. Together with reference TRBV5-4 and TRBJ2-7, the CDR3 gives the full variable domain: ETGVTQSPTHLIKTRGQQVTLRCSSQSGHNTVSWYQQALGQGPQFIFQYYREEENGRGNFPPRFSGLQFPNYSSELNVNALELDDSALYLCASSSGRDGSYEQYFGPGTRLTVT.

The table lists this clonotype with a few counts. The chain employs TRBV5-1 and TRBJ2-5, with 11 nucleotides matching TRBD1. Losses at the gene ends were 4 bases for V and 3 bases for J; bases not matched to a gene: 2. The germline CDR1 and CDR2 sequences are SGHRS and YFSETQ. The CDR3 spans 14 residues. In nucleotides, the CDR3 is TGCGCCAGCAGCGGGACAGGGGGAGAAGAGACCCAGTACTTC. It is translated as CASSGTGGEETQYF.

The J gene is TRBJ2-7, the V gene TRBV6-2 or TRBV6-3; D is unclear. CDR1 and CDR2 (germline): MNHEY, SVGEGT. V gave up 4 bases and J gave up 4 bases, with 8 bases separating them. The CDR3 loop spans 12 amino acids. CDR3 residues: CASSFSRYEQYF. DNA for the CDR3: TGTGCCAGCAGTTTTTCTAGGTACGAGCAGTACTTC.

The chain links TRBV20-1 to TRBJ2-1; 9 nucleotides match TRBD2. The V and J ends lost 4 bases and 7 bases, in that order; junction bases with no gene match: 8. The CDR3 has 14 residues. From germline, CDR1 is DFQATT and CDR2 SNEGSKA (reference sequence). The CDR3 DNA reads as TGCAGTGCTAACTCAGCGGGAGGAGGGAATGAGCAGTTCTTC. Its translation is CSANSAGGGNEQFF.

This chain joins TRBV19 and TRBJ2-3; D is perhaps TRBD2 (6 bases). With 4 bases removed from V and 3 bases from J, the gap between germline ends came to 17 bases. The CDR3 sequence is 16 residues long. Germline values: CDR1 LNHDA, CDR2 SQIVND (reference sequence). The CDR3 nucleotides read TGTGCCAGTAGTACCCCACGGCTAGCGAATACAGATACGCAGTATTTT. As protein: CASSTPRLANTDTQYF.

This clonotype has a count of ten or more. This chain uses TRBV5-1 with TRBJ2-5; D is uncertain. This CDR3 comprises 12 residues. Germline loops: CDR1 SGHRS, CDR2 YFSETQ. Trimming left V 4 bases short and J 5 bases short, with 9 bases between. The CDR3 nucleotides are TGCGCCAGCAGCCTAACTGTGGAGACCCAGTACTTC. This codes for CASSLTVETQYF.

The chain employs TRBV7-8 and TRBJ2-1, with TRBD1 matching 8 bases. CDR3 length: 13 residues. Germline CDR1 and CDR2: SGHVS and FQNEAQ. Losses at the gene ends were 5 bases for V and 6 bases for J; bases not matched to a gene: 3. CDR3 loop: CASSTTGGNEQFF. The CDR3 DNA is TGTGCCAGCAGCACCACAGGGGGCAATGAGCAGTTCTTC. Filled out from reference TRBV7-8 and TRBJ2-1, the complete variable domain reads GAGVSQSPRYKVAKRGQDVALRCDPISGHVSLFWYQQALGQGPEFLTYFQNEAQLDKSGLPSDRFFAERPEGSVSTLKIQRTQQEDSAVYLCASSTTGGNEQFFGPGTRLTVL.

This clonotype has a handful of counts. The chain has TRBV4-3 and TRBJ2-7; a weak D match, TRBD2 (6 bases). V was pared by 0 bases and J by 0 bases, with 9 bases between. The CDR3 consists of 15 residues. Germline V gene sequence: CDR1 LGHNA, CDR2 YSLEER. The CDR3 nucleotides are TGCGCCAGCAGCCAAGATACGCGGGACTCCTACGAGCAGTACTTC. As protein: CASSQDTRDSYEQYF.

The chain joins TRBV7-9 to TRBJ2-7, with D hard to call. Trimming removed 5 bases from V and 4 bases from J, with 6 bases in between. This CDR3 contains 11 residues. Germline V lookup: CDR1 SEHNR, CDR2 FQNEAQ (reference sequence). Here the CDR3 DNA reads TGTGCCAGCAGCGTACAATACGAGCAGTACTTC. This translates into CASSVQYEQYF.

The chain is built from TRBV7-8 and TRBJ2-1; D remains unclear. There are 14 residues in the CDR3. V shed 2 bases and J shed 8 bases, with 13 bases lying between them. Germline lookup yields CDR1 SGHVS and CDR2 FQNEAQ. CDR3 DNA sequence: TGTGCCAGCAGCTTACCCCCCTCGACCCATGAGCAGTTCTTC. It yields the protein CASSLPPSTHEQFF.

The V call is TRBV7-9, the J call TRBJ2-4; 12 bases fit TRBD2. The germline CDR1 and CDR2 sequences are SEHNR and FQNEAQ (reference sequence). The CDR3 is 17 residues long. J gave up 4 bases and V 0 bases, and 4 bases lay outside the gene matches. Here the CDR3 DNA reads TGTGCCAGCAGCTTAGCCCCTAGCGGGAGGGAGAAAAACATTCAGTACTTC. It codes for CASSLAPSGREKNIQYF.

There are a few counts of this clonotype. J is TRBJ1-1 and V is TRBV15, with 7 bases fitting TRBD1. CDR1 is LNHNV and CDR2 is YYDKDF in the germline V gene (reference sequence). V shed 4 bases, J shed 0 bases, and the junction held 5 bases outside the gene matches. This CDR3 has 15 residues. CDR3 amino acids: CATSTGTALNTEAFF. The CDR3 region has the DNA TGTGCCACCAGCACCGGGACAGCACTGAACACTGAAGCTTTCTTT.

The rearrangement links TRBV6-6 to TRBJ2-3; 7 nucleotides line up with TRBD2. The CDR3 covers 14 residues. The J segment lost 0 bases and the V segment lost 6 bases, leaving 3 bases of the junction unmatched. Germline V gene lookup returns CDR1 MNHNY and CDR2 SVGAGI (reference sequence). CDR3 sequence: CASRGGTSTDTQYF. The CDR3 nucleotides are TGTGCCAGCAGGGGGGGGACGAGCACAGATACGCAGTATTTT.

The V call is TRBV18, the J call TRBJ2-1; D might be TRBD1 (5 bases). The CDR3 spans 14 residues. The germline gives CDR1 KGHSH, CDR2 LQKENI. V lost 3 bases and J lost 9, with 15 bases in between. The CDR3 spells CASSPDNRWFEQFF. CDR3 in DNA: TGTGCCAGCTCACCTGATAACAGGTGGTTTGAGCAGTTCTTC.

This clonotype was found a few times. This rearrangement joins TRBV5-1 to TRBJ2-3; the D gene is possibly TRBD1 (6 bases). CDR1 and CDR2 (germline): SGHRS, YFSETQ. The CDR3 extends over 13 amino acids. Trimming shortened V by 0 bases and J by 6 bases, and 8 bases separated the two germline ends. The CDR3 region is CASSLVGQDTQYF. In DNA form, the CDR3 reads TGCGCCAGCAGCTTGGTAGGACAGGATACGCAGTATTTT. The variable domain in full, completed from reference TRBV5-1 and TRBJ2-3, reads KAGVTQTPRYLIKTRGQQVTLSCSPISGHRSVSWYQQTPGQGLQFLFEYFSETQRNKGNFPGRFSGRQFSNSRSEMNVSTLELGDSALYLCASSLVGQDTQYFGPGTRLTVL.

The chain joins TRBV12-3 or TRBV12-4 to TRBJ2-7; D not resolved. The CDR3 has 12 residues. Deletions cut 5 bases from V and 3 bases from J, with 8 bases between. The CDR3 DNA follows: TGTGCCAGCAGTCCGCTGGTCTACGAGCAGTACTTC. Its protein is CASSPLVYEQYF.

CDR3 residues: CAWSVGIGTSGNEQFF. In DNA form, the CDR3 reads TGTGCCTGGAGTGTAGGGATCGGGACTAGCGGGAATGAGCAGTTCTTC. V is TRBV30 and J is TRBJ2-1; 12 positions match TRBD2. The length of the CDR3 is 16 residues. Germline assignment: CDR1 GTSNPN and CDR2 SVGIG (reference sequence). V lost 0 bases to trimming and J lost 7 bases; unmatched junction nucleotides: 7.

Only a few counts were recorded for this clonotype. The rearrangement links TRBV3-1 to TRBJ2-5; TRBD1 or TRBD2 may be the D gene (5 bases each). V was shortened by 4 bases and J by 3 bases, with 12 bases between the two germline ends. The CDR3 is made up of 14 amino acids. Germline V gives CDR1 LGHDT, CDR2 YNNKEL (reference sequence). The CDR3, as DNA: TGTGCCAGCAGCCGTCGGGTGGGGGAAGAGACCCAGTACTTC. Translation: CASSRRVGEETQYF.

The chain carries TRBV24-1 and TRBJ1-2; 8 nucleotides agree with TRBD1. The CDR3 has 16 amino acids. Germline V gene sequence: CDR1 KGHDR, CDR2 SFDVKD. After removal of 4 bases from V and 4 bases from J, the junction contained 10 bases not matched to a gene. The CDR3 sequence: CATSDPRQGTPYGYTF. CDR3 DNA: TGTGCCACCAGTGACCCCAGACAGGGGACCCCCTATGGCTACACCTTC.

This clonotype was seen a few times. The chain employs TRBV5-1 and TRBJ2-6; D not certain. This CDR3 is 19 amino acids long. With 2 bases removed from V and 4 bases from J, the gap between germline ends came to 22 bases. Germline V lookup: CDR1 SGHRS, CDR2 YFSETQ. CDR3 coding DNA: TGCGCCAGCAGCTTTTCCGAACTCGAAGAGTCGACCGGGGCCAACGTCCTGACTTTC. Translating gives CASSFSELEESTGANVLTF.

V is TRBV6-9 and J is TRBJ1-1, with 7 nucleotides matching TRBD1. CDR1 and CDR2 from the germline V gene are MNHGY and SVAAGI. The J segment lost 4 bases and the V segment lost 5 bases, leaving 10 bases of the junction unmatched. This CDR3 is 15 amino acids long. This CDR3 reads CASSTGGGGSTEAFF. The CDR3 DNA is TGTGCCAGCAGTACCGGAGGGGGCGGGAGCACTGAAGCTTTCTTT.

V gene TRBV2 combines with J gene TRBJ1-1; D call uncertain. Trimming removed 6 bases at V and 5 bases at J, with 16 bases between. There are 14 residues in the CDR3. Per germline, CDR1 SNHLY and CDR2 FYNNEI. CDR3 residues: CASRGRAERTEAFF. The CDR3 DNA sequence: TGTGCCAGCAGGGGAAGGGCCGAGAGGACTGAAGCTTTCTTT.

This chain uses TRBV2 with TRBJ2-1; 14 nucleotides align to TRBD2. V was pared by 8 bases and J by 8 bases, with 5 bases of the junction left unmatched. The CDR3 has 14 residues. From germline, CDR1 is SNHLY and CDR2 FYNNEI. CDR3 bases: TGTGCCAGCCGACTAGCGGGAGGGGGGGATGAGCAGTTCTTC. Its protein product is CASRLAGGGDEQFF.

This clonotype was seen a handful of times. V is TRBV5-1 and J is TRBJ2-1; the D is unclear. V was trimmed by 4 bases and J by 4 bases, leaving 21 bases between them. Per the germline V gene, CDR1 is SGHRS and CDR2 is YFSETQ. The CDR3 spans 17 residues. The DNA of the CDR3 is TGCGCCAGCAGCCCCGGGCTCTCATTGGGCCCTTACAATGAGCAGTTCTTC. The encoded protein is CASSPGLSLGPYNEQFF.